Sequencing of this T cell receptor (beta chain) was carried out in a study of blood T cell repertoires in COVID-19. Sequencing used immunoSEQ multiplex PCR; TCRdb keeps in-frame clones, though not all of them. The sample includes approximately 47,000 clones, 70% to 90% seen only once; the top ten take about 2.5%. The CDR3 extends over 16 amino acids. Germline-derived CDR1 and CDR2 are WSHSY and SAAADI. The V end lost 7 bases, the J end lost 3 bases, and 16 bases lay between the germline ends. The specimen sequenced was peripheral blood. This clonotype was obtained from a woman at least 80 years old with COVID-19, enrolled during active disease. The chain has TRBV10-2 and TRBJ1-6; no clear D gene. CDR3 coding DNA: TGCGCCAGCAACCCGGTAACTCCTCACTATAATTCACCCCTCCACTTT. Its translation is CASNPVTPHYNSPLHF.